This T cell receptor (beta chain) was captured in a study of T cell responses to AZD1222 COVID-19 vaccine. Study details: Second-dose intervals of approximately 4 or approximately 12 weeks were pooled.

Clones were sequenced by immunoSEQ multiplex PCR, and TCRdb holds only the in-frame ones, with some missing. The top ten clones hold about 4.8% of a sample with 110,000 to 150,000 clones, around 91% of them seen once. This CDR3 is built from 14 residues. V lost 3 bases to trimming and J lost 9 bases, with 12 bases between them. Germline V gives CDR1 LNHDA, CDR2 SQIVND (reference sequence). This sample comprised peripheral blood, obtained on day 0 of AZD1222 vaccination. This TCR derives from an adult in good health. This chain uses TRBV19 with TRBJ1-6; D call uncertain. The CDR3 DNA reads TGTGCCAGTAGTATTCGGACGACCGGTTCACCCCTCCACTTT. Amino acid sequence: CASSIRTTGSPLHF.